These 24 T cell receptor beta chains originate from one sample sequenced in a study of CD8 T cells in ankylosing spondylitis (dated by TCRdb to between 2016 and 2019). Overall study outcomes, separate from this receptor: A TCR beta motif made up of several highly homologous amino acid variants appeared to be characteristic of blood from ankylosing spondylitis patients.

Library preparation used 5' RACE. This sample was sequenced with an Illumina HiSeq 2500. TCRdb trimmed public reads at Q25 via fastp, called clones via MiXCR and kept in-frame beta chains. Each CDR3 protein appears once, grouped with its most common genes and DNA. This sample is represented by hundreds of thousands of distinct CDR3 sequences; about 12% of them were singletons. Together, the top ten hold around 0.51% of the sample. The antigens these receptors bind are not known. Sequences were obtained from blood, either unsorted or a sorted T cell fraction (not recorded which). These receptors were collected from a male donor with ankylosing spondylitis.

CDR3 protein: CSAGLAGGLSYNEQFF. CDR3 nucleotide sequence: TGCAGTGCGGGTCTAGCGGGAGGCCTTTCCTACAATGAGCAGTTCTTC. V is TRBV20-1 and J is TRBJ2-1; 11 bases map to TRBD2. Unmatched junction bases numbered 8, after V lost 6 bases and J lost 1 base. The CDR3 loop spans 16 amino acids. The germline V gene encodes CDR1 DFQATT and CDR2 SNEGSKA (reference sequence).

This chain joins TRBV29-1 and TRBJ1-5, with a tentative D call TRBD1 (5 bases). CDR1 is SQVTM and CDR2 is ANQGSEA in the germline V gene. The CDR3 length is 15 residues. Between the trimmed V and J ends, which lost 6 bases and 1 base, there was a span of 16 bases. The CDR3 region has the DNA TGCAGCGTGCTCATAAGGGGAGGGAGCAATCAGCCCCAGCATTTT. Translating it yields CSVLIRGGSNQPQHF.

V gene TRBV4-3 combines with J gene TRBJ2-3; D may be TRBD1 or TRBD2 (5 bases each). Trimming shortened V by 3 bases and J by 4 bases, and 11 bases separated the two germline ends. The CDR3 is 14 amino acids. Germline V gene sequence: CDR1 LGHNA, CDR2 YSLEER. The CDR3 DNA sequence: TGCGCCAGCAGCCACAGCCGGGGCCCAGATACGCAGTATTTT. Its translation is CASSHSRGPDTQYF.

This clonotype has just a few counts. The genes are TRBV20-1 and TRBJ1-2; TRBD1 might be the D (6 bases). The CDR3 runs 15 residues. Germline V gene data show CDR1 as DFQATT and CDR2 as SNEGSKA (reference sequence). V was shortened by 1 base and J by 2 bases, with 14 bases between the two germline ends. CDR3 in DNA: TGCAGTGCTAGAGGGGGGCAGGGGACAAACTATGGCTACACCTTC. It yields the protein CSARGGQGTNYGYTF.

There are a few counts of this clonotype. The gene calls are TRBV7-9 and TRBJ1-6; D might be TRBD1 (5 bases). The V end was cut by 2 bases, the J end by 9 bases, with 8 bases between. CDR3 length: 13 amino acids. Germline V lookup: CDR1 SEHNR, CDR2 FQNEAQ (reference sequence). The CDR3 is CASSLQGGSPLHF. The CDR3 DNA reads as TGTGCCAGCAGCTTACAGGGTGGTTCACCCCTCCACTTT.

The table lists this clonotype with a few counts. V gene TRBV20-1 combines with J gene TRBJ2-7; no clear D. V was trimmed by 2 bases and J by 6 bases, leaving 8 bases between them. The CDR3 consists of 11 residues. CDR1 DFQATT and CDR2 SNEGSKA come from the germline V gene (reference sequence). The CDR3 coding sequence is TGCAGTGCTAGAAGATCTTTCGAGCAGTACTTC. This gives the protein CSARRSFEQYF.

This clonotype was counted only a few times. J is TRBJ1-1 and V is TRBV9, with TRBD1 identical over 8 bases. Per the germline V gene, CDR1 is SGDLS and CDR2 is YYNGEE. The V and J ends lost 1 base and 4 bases, in that order; junction bases with no gene match: 6. CDR3 length: 15 residues. This CDR3 is CASSVQGAGGTEAFF. The CDR3 coding sequence is TGTGCCAGCAGCGTACAGGGGGCCGGGGGCACTGAAGCTTTCTTT.

CDR3 DNA: TGCGCCAGCACCTTCGGGAGCGGGGGAAGCACAGATACGCAGTATTTT. It specifies CASTFGSGGSTDTQYF. The gene calls are TRBV5-1 and TRBJ2-3, with TRBD2 identical over 8 bases. The trim removed 6 bases at V and 0 bases at J, leaving 9 bases unmatched. Germline assignment: CDR1 SGHRS and CDR2 YFSETQ. This CDR3 has 16 residues.

This clonotype was observed a handful of times. The chain combines TRBV18 with TRBJ2-1, with D possibly matching TRBD2 (6 bases). The V gene's germline CDR1 is KGHSH and CDR2 LQKENI. V was pared by 3 bases and J by 4 bases, with 16 bases between. This CDR3 contains 16 residues. This chain's CDR3 is CASSPMAGLTYNEQFF. The DNA for the CDR3 is TGTGCCAGCTCACCGATGGCGGGGTTGACATACAATGAGCAGTTCTTC.

The rearrangement uses TRBV5-1 and TRBJ2-7; 7 nucleotides agree with TRBD2. The CDR3 contains 15 residues. Germline V gene sequence: CDR1 SGHRS, CDR2 YFSETQ. CDR3 sequence (DNA): TGCGCTACAACCGACCGGGAGGTTTCAGAGAGCGAGCAGTACTTC. This translates into CATTDREVSESEQYF.

V is TRBV20-1 and J is TRBJ2-7; TRBD2 matches 8 bases. Germline V gene sequence: CDR1 DFQATT, CDR2 SNEGSKA (reference sequence). The CDR3 runs 15 residues. The V segment lost 0 bases and the J segment 7 bases; nucleotides outside the gene matches: 11. CDR3 nucleotide sequence: TGCAGTGCTAGAGACCCGAGCGGGAGCTTAGGGGAGCAGTACTTC. Its protein is CSARDPSGSLGEQYF.

This clonotype came up a few times. The chain has TRBV20-1 and TRBJ2-1; TRBD1 or TRBD2 may be the D gene (5 bases each). Germline-derived CDR1 and CDR2 are DFQATT and SNEGSKA (reference sequence). Trimming took off 6 bases at V and 1 base at J, with 16 bases between the two ends. CDR3 length: 15 residues. As DNA, the CDR3 is TGCAGTGCCAGACGGGGCGGTGCATCCTACAATGAGCAGTTCTTC. Translation gives CSARRGGASYNEQFF.

This clonotype has a handful of counts. The rearrangement links TRBV10-3 to TRBJ2-1, with D hard to call. V shed 2 bases and J shed 0 bases, with 14 bases lying between them. Germline CDR1 is ENHRY and CDR2 is SYGVKD. CDR3 size: 17 residues. CDR3 amino acids: CAISEPQSSRSYNEQFF. CDR3 nucleotide sequence: TGTGCCATCAGTGAGCCGCAGTCCTCTCGCTCCTACAATGAGCAGTTCTTC.

This clonotype has a handful of counts. The rearrangement joins TRBV5-1 to TRBJ2-3; D is perhaps TRBD1 or TRBD2 (5 bases each). The V and J ends lost 2 bases and 4 bases respectively, with 11 bases between them. The CDR3 is 14 residues long. CDR1 is SGHRS and CDR2 is YFSETQ in the germline V gene. CDR3 nucleotide sequence: TGCGCCAGCAGCTTAAGTGAGGGGTCAGATACGCAGTATTTT. It codes for CASSLSEGSDTQYF.

This clonotype was detected only a few times. The chain couples TRBV7-2 to TRBJ1-3, with D perhaps matching TRBD1 (6 bases). The CDR3 covers 14 residues. The ends were cut back, 5 bases at V and 3 bases at J, with 11 bases in the middle. Germline CDR1 is SGHTA and CDR2 is FQGNSA. CDR3 sequence (DNA): TGTGCCAGCAGCACCGCCAGGGGTGGAAACACCATATATTTT. Protein: CASSTARGGNTIYF.

The chain uses TRBV18 and TRBJ1-1, with TRBD1 matching 7 bases. Germline CDR1 and CDR2: KGHSH and LQKENI. V was clipped by 4 bases and J by 1 base; unmatched bases: 3. The CDR3 consists of 14 residues. The CDR3 spells CASSRGQKNTEAFF. DNA for the CDR3: TGTGCCAGCTCACGGGGACAGAAGAACACTGAAGCTTTCTTT.

The chain uses TRBV29-1 and TRBJ2-5, with 7 bases matching TRBD1. Trimming took 7 bases from V and 2 from J; bases not matched to a gene: 10. The CDR3 runs to 14 residues. Germline loops: CDR1 SQVTM, CDR2 ANQGSEA. The CDR3 nucleotides are TGCAGCGGAGGGACAGCAATGTTTCAAGAGACCCAGTACTTC. It translates to CSGGTAMFQETQYF.

In this sample, this clonotype turned up many times. The V gene is TRBV12-3 or TRBV12-4, the J gene TRBJ2-1; weak D call: TRBD2 (6 bases). CDR3 length: 12 amino acids. Trimming cost V 6 bases and J 8 bases, with 11 bases left between them. The CDR3 loop reads CASSPGSYEQFF. The DNA for the CDR3 is TGTGCCAGCAGCCCCGGGAGTTATGAGCAGTTCTTC.

The rearrangement uses TRBV4-2 and TRBJ2-7; D not resolved. This CDR3 has 11 residues. The V gene lost 7 bases and the J gene lost 7 bases, with 11 bases spanning the gap. Per the germline V gene, CDR1 is LGHNA and CDR2 is YNFKEQ. CDR3 loop: CASNRLGEQYF. Here the CDR3 DNA reads TGTGCCAGCAATCGCCTCGGGGAGCAGTACTTC.

There are a few counts of this clonotype. This chain uses TRBV5-6 with TRBJ2-3; D is unclear. The CDR3 is made up of 13 amino acids. V was clipped by 2 bases and J by 7 bases, with 11 bases between them. Germline loops: CDR1 SGHDT, CDR2 YYEEEE. Written as DNA, the CDR3 is TGTGCCAGCAGCTTAGGACCGTCTAATACGCAGTATTTT. Protein sequence: CASSLGPSNTQYF.

The CDR3 DNA sequence: TGTGCCAGCAGTGTCGCGGGACAGGGGTACGAGCAGTACTTC. Its protein product is CASSVAGQGYEQYF. This chain connects TRBV12-3 or TRBV12-4 to TRBJ2-7, with 10 bases matching TRBD1. Trimming at V came to 5 bases and at J to 4 bases, leaving 5 bases not matched to a gene. The CDR3 has 14 residues.

The table lists this clonotype with a few counts. This sequence joins TRBV5-8 and TRBJ2-7; D gene unclear. This CDR3 has 13 amino acids. Trimming removed 0 bases at V and 7 bases at J, with 11 bases between. Germline CDR1 reads SGHTS; CDR2 reads YDEGEE. The CDR3 nucleotides read TGTGCCAGCAGCTTGGTTTCCTCTAGTGAGCAGTACTTC. Its protein product is CASSLVSSSEQYF.

A few counts support this clonotype. The CDR3 nucleotides are TGCAGTGCTAGTTACGGGACCTACAATGAGCAGTTCTTC. Translating it yields CSASYGTYNEQFF. V is TRBV20-1 and J is TRBJ2-1, with D perhaps matching TRBD2 (5 bases). Per germline, CDR1 DFQATT and CDR2 SNEGSKA (reference sequence). The CDR3 is 13 amino acids. Trimming removed 3 bases at V and 2 bases at J, with 8 bases between.

This clonotype was observed many times. CDR3 sequence (DNA): TGCAGTGCTAGAGATAGGGGTGAGCAGTTCTTC. Amino acid sequence: CSARDRGEQFF. The V and J genes are TRBV20-1 and TRBJ2-1, with a weak D call TRBD1 (5 bases). This CDR3 has 11 residues. Trimming removed 0 bases from V and 9 bases from J, with 6 bases in between. CDR1 is DFQATT, CDR2 SNEGSKA, per germline (reference sequence).